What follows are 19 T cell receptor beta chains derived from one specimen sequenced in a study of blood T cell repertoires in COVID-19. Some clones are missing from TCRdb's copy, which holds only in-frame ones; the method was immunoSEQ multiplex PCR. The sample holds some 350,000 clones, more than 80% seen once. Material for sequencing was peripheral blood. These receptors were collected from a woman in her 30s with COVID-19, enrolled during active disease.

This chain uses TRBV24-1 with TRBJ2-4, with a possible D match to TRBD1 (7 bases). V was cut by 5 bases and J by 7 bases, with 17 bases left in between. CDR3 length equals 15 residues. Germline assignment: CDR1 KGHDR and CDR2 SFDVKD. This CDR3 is CATSGSEGAGNIQYF. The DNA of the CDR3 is TGTGCCACCAGTGGGTCCGAGGGGGCGGGGAACATTCAGTACTTC.

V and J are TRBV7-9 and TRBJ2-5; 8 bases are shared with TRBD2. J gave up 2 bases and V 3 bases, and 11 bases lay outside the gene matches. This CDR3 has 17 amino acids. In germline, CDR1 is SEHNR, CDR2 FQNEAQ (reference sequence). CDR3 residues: CASSFSRRGVRQETQYF. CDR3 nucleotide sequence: TGTGCCAGCAGCTTCTCCCGGCGGGGGGTCAGGCAAGAGACCCAGTACTTC. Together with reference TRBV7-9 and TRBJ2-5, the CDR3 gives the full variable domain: DTGVSQNPRHKITKRGQNVTFRCDPISEHNRLYWYRQTLGQGPEFLTYFQNEAQLEKSRLLSDRFSAERPKGSFSTLEIQRTEQGDSAMYLCASSFSRRGVRQETQYFGPGTRLLVL.

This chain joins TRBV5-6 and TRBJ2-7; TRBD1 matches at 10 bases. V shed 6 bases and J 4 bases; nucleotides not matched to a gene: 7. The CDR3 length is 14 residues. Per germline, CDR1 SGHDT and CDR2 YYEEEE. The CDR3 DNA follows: TGTGCCAGCACGGGACAGGGGCCCCCGTACGAGCAGTACTTC. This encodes CASTGQGPPYEQYF.

CDR3 nucleotide sequence: TGTGCCAGCAGTACCCGGACTAGCGGGAGCAATGAGCAGTTCTTC. Residues: CASSTRTSGSNEQFF. The gene calls are TRBV27 and TRBJ2-1; 13 positions agree with TRBD2. Per the germline V gene, CDR1 is MNHEY and CDR2 is SMNVEV (reference sequence). This CDR3 is built from 15 residues. The V and J ends lost 5 bases and 6 bases, in that order; junction bases with no gene match: 4.

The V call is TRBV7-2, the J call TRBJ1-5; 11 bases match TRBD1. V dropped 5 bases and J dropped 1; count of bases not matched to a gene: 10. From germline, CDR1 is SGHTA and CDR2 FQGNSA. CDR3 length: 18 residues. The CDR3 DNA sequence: TGTGCCAGCAGCCCGGGGACAGGGGGTCCACTAAGCAATCAGCCCCAGCATTTT. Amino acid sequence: CASSPGTGGPLSNQPQHF.

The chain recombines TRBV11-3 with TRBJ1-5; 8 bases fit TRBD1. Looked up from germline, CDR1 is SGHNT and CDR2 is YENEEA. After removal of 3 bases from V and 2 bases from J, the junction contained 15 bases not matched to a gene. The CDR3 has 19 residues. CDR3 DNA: TGTGCCAGCAGCTTCGGACAGGGTCAACGGTGGGGTGGCAATCAGCCCCAGCATTTT. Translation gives CASSFGQGQRWGGNQPQHF. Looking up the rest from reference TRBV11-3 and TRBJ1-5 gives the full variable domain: EAGVVQSPRYKIIEKKQPVAFWCNPISGHNTLYWYLQNLGQGPELLIRYENEEAVDDSQLPKDRFSAERLKGVDSTLKIQPAELGDSAVYLCASSFGQGQRWGGNQPQHFGDGTRLSIL.

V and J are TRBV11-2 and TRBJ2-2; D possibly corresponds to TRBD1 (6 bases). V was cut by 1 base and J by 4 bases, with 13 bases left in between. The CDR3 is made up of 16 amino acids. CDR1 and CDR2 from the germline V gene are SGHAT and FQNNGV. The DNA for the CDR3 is TGTGCCAGCAGCTTAGTTGGGGGCCCCAGCACCGGGGAGCTGTTTTTT. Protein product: CASSLVGGPSTGELFF.

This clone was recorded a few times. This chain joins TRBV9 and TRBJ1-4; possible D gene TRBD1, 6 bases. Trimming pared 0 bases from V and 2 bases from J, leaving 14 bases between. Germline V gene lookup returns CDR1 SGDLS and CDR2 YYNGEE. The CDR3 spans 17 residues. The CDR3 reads CASSVGFMGATNEKLFF. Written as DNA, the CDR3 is TGTGCCAGCAGCGTAGGGTTCATGGGGGCTACTAATGAAAAACTGTTTTTT.

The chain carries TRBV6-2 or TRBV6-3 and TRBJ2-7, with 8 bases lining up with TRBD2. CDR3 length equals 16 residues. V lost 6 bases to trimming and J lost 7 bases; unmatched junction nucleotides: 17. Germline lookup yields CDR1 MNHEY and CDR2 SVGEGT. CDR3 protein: CASSLLAGGARGEQYF. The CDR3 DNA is TGTGCCAGCAGCCTTCTCGCCGGGGGGGCCAGAGGGGAGCAGTACTTC.

The CDR3 nucleotides read TGTGCCAGTAGTATTGGACTCGGCCCCTACGAGCAGTACGTC. It is translated as CASSIGLGPYEQYV. The genes are TRBV19 and TRBJ2-7; weak D call: TRBD2 (5 bases). Trimming took 3 bases from V and 2 from J, leaving 11 bases between them. This CDR3 contains 14 residues. Germline CDR1 reads LNHDA; CDR2 reads SQIVND (reference sequence).

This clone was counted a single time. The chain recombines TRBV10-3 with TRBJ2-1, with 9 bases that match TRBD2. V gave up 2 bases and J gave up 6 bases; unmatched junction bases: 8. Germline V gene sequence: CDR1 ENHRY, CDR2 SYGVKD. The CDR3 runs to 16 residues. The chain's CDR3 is CAISEGRLAETNEQFF. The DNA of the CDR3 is TGTGCCATCAGTGAGGGTAGACTAGCGGAGACCAATGAGCAGTTCTTC.

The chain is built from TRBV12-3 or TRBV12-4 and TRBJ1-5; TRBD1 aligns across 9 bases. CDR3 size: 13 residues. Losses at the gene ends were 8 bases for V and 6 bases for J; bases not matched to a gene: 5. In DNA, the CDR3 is TGTGCCAGCCGGGACAGGGTGGGTCAGCCCCAGCATTTT. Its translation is CASRDRVGQPQHF.

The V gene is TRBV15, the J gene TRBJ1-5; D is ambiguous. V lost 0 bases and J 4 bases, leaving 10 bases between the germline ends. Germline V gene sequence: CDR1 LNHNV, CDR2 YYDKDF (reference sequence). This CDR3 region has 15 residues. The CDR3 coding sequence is TGTGCCACCAGCAGAGATTGGGCCGTAAATCAGCCCCAGCATTTT. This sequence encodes CATSRDWAVNQPQHF.

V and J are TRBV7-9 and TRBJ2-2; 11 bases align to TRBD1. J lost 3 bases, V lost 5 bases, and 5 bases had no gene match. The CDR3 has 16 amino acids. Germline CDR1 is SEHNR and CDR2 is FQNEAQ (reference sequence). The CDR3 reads CASSLRTGGDTGELFF. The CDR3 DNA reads TGTGCCAGCAGCCTGAGGACAGGGGGCGACACCGGGGAGCTGTTTTTT. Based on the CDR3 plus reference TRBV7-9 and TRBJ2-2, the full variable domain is DTGVSQNPRHKITKRGQNVTFRCDPISEHNRLYWYRQTLGQGPEFLTYFQNEAQLEKSRLLSDRFSAERPKGSFSTLEIQRTEQGDSAMYLCASSLRTGGDTGELFFGEGSRLTVL.

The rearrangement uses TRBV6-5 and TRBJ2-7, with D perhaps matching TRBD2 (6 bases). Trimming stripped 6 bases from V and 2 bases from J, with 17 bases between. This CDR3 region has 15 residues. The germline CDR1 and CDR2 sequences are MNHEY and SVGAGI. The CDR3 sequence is CASSPGEGGTYEQYV. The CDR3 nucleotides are TGTGCCAGCAGCCCGGGAGAAGGCGGGACCTACGAGCAGTACGTC.

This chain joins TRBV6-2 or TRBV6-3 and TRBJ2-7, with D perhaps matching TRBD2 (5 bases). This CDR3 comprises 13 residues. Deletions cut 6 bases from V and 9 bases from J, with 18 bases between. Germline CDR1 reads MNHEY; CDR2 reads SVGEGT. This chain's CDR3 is CASSPVASGGQYV. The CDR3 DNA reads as TGTGCCAGCAGCCCCGTCGCCAGCGGCGGGCAGTACGTC.

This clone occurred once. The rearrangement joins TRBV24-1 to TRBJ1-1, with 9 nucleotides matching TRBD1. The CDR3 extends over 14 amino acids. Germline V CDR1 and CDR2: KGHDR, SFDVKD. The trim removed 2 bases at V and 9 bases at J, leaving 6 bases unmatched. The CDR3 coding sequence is TGTGCCACCAGTGATTATACAGGGGGCAGGAAAGCTTTCTTT. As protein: CATSDYTGGRKAFF.

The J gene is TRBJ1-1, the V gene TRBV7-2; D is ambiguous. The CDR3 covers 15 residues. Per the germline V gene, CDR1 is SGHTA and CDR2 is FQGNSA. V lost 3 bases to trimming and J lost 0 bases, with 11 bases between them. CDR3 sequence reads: CASSFEQRVNTEAFF. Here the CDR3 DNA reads TGTGCCAGCAGCTTCGAACAGAGAGTGAACACTGAAGCTTTCTTT.

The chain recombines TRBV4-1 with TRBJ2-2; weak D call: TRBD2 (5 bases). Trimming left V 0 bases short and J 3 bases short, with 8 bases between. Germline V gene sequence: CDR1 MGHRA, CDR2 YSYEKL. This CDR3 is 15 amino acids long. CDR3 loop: CASSQESGDTGELFF. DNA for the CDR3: TGCGCCAGCAGCCAAGAATCCGGGGACACCGGGGAGCTGTTTTTT.